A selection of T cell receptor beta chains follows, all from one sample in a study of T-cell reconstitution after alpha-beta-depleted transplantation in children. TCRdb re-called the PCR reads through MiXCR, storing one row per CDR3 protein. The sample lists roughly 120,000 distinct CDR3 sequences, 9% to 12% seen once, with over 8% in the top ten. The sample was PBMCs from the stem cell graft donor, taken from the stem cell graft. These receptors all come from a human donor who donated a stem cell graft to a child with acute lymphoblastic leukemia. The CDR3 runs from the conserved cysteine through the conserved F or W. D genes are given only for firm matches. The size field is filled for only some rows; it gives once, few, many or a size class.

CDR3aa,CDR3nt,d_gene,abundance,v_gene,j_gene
CASSFSGTFPNQPQHF,TGTGCCAGCAGTTTCTCAGGTACCTTTCCGAATCAGCCCCAGCATTTT,NA,many,TRBV28,TRBJ1-5
CASGGRRNEKLFF,TGTGCCAGCGGAGGGAGGCGGAATGAAAAACTGTTTTTT,NA,once,TRBV7-9,TRBJ1-4
CASSQKMFWGDTQYF,TGTGCCAGCAGCCAAAAAATGTTCTGGGGAGATACGCAGTATTTT,NA,many,TRBV3-1,TRBJ2-3
CASSNSLNTGELFF,TGCGCCAGCAGCAACTCGCTGAACACCGGGGAGCTGTTTTTT,NA,many,TRBV5-1,TRBJ2-2
CSASMRGNTGELFF,TGCAGTGCTAGTATGAGGGGAAACACCGGGGAGCTGTTTTTT,NA,many,TRBV20-1,TRBJ2-2
CASSLVVLSTDTQYF,TGCGCCAGCAGCTTGGTGGTGCTTAGCACAGATACGCAGTATTTT,NA,many,TRBV5-1,TRBJ2-3
CAWNARSYEQYF,TGTGCCTGGAATGCCCGCTCCTACGAGCAGTACTTC,NA,NA,TRBV30,TRBJ2-7
CASSQTGEAFF,TGTGCCAGCAGCCAAACGGGTGAAGCTTTCTTT,NA,many,TRBV3-1,TRBJ1-1
CASSQSANTEAFF,TGTGCCAGCAGCCAGAGTGCCAACACTGAAGCTTTCTTT,NA,many,TRBV7-3,TRBJ1-1
CASSFMDPGYTF,TGTGCCAGCAGCTTCATGGACCCTGGCTACACCTTC,NA,many,TRBV7-2,TRBJ1-2
CASSLITGNFGNEQFF,TGCGCCAGCAGCTTGATTACGGGTAACTTCGGGAATGAGCAGTTCTTC,NA,many,TRBV5-1,TRBJ2-1
CSVGRVDTEAFF,TGCAGCGTTGGGAGGGTGGACACTGAAGCTTTCTTT,NA,many,TRBV29-1,TRBJ1-1
CASSSAGFTYNEQFF,TGTGCCAGCAGCTCCGCGGGTTTCACCTACAATGAGCAGTTCTTC,NA,NA,TRBV7-8,TRBJ2-1
CASSSTGPRETQYF,TGTGCCAGCAGCTCTACAGGGCCCAGGGAGACCCAGTACTTC,NA,many,TRBV7-2,TRBJ2-5
CASSQAMNTEAFF,TGCGCCAGCAGCCAAGCGATGAACACTGAAGCTTTCTTT,NA,NA,TRBV4-1,TRBJ1-1
CASSQEEHPVDYGYTF,TGTGCCAGCAGCCAAGAGGAACACCCTGTCGATTATGGCTACACCTTC,NA,many,TRBV3-1,TRBJ1-2
CASSAGTAPYEQYF,TGTGCCAGCAGCGCCGGGACTGCCCCCTACGAGCAGTACTTC,NA,many,TRBV6-1,TRBJ2-7
CASSREGQGGNQPQHF,TGTGCCAGCAGCCGCGAGGGACAGGGGGGCAATCAGCCCCAGCATTTT,TRBD1,many,TRBV7-8,TRBJ1-5
CASSLRGGGSDEQYF,TGTGCCAGCAGTCTCAGAGGAGGCGGGTCGGACGAGCAGTACTTC,NA,NA,TRBV28,TRBJ2-7
CATGTSSYEQYF,TGTGCCACCGGGACCTCTTCCTACGAGCAGTACTTC,NA,many,TRBV24-1,TRBJ2-7
CASSQGETQYF,TGTGCCAGCTCACAGGGAGAGACCCAGTACTTC,NA,many,TRBV18,TRBJ2-5
CASSYGGTGNTEAFF,TGTGCCAGCAGTTACGGAGGGACGGGGAACACTGAAGCTTTCTTT,NA,many,TRBV6-5,TRBJ1-1
CASRLLWGRLNSPLHF,TGCGCCAGCAGACTCTTATGGGGACGGTTAAATTCACCCCTCCACTTT,NA,many,TRBV5-1,TRBJ1-6